The 20 T cell receptor beta chains listed next were all sequenced from one sample in a study of graft-versus-host responses after intestinal transplantation. Sequencing was performed with immunoSEQ multiplex PCR; in TCRdb, only in-frame clones are kept and a portion is missing. The profile covers 9,400 or so clones, with 25% to 40% appearing a single time and approximately 5.1% taken by the ten largest. The material was alloreactive CD4+ T cells from a mixed lymphocyte reaction culture, obtained before intestinal transplant. Indicated subset: CFSE-low proliferating T cells sorted from approximately 6-day pre-transplant mixed lymphocyte reaction (GvH or HvG direction). The receptors were sampled from a human patient who received an intestinal transplant.

The chain couples TRBV28 to TRBJ2-1, with a weak D call TRBD2 (6 bases). Germline loops: CDR1 MDHEN, CDR2 SYDVKM. The CDR3 spans 14 residues. The V and J ends lost 5 bases and 8 bases respectively, with 16 bases between them. CDR3 sequence reads: CASSSPGRGDEQFF. CDR3 nucleotides: TGTGCCAGCAGTAGTCCGGGCCGCGGGGATGAGCAGTTCTTC.

This clone has only one observation. The chain joins TRBV5-1 to TRBJ2-2; TRBD1 might be the D (5 bases). This CDR3 has 15 amino acids. V was pared by 0 bases and J by 0 bases, with 6 bases between. Germline V gene sequence: CDR1 SGHRS, CDR2 YFSETQ. The CDR3 protein is CASSLGTSNTGELFF. As DNA, the CDR3 is TGCGCCAGCAGCTTGGGGACATCGAACACCGGGGAGCTGTTTTTT.

This clone is medium-sized within its sample. The V and J genes are TRBV18 and TRBJ1-1; D might be TRBD1 (5 bases). The CDR3 is 14 amino acids. Trimming stripped 1 base from V and 5 bases from J, with 11 bases between. The germline CDR1 and CDR2 sequences are KGHSH and LQKENI. CDR3 sequence: CASSPLQGNTEAFF. The CDR3 nucleotides are TGTGCCAGCTCACCACTTCAGGGAAATACTGAAGCTTTCTTT.

In its sample, this clone was seen a few times. The chain is built from TRBV30 and TRBJ1-5, with TRBD1 as a possible D gene (5 bases). The CDR3 runs 16 residues. Trimming removed 3 bases from V and 4 bases from J, with 19 bases in between. Germline V CDR1 and CDR2: GTSNPN, SVGIG (reference sequence). The CDR3 DNA reads TGTGCCTGGAGCAATTCCGGGGGTCCCCTTAATCAGCCCCAGCATTTT. It specifies CAWSNSGGPLNQPQHF.

This clone is medium-sized (0.01 to 0.1%) within its sample. The chain recombines TRBV28 with TRBJ2-7, with 11 bases aligning to TRBD2. The germline gives CDR1 MDHEN, CDR2 SYDVKM. The V and J ends lost 5 bases and 3 bases, in that order; junction bases with no gene match: 9. The CDR3 runs to 16 residues. The CDR3 DNA reads as TGTGCCAGCAGTCCGTACCTTAGCGGGAGGGGCTACGAGCAGTACTTC. It encodes CASSPYLSGRGYEQYF.

The rearrangement joins TRBV2 to TRBJ2-7; 10 positions agree with TRBD2. Germline trimming cut 6 bases from V and 3 bases from J; bases unmatched to any gene: 8. Per germline, CDR1 SNHLY and CDR2 FYNNEI. The CDR3 runs 15 residues. The CDR3 DNA sequence: TGTGCCAGCAGCGTAAGCGGGAGGGCGAGCTACGAGCAGTACTTC. This encodes CASSVSGRASYEQYF.

The J gene is TRBJ2-7, the V gene TRBV4-2; the match to TRBD1 covers 7 bases. In germline, CDR1 is LGHNA, CDR2 YNFKEQ. V shed 1 base and J 5 bases; nucleotides not matched to a gene: 8. The CDR3 runs 15 residues. The DNA of the CDR3 is TGTGCCAGCAGCCAAGGCTCGCGGCAGGGGGACGAGCAGTACTTC. Residues: CASSQGSRQGDEQYF.

This clone was counted between two and nine times. This specimen includes other DNA sequences encoding the same CDR3. The chain recombines TRBV28 with TRBJ2-7, with no clear D. The CDR3 runs 12 residues. V was cut by 4 bases and J by 3 bases, with 7 bases left in between. Per the germline V gene, CDR1 is MDHEN and CDR2 is SYDVKM. The CDR3 bases are TGTGCCAGCAGTTATTTGCGCTACGAGCAGTACTTC. This codes for CASSYLRYEQYF.

This clone appeared a few times. V usage is TRBV28 and J usage is TRBJ2-1; 10 positions agree with TRBD2. This CDR3 has 15 residues. Germline CDR1 is MDHEN and CDR2 is SYDVKM. The V segment lost 10 bases and the J segment 3 bases; nucleotides outside the gene matches: 9. Here the CDR3 DNA reads TGTGCCACCCAACTTAGCGGGGGGATCTACAATGAGCAGTTCTTC. Protein: CATQLSGGIYNEQFF.

The rearrangement links TRBV4-2 to TRBJ2-1; the D is unclear. This CDR3 has 12 amino acids. Germline CDR1 and CDR2: LGHNA and YNFKEQ. The V end lost 5 bases, the J end lost 9 bases, and 11 bases lay between the germline ends. The CDR3 DNA follows: TGTGCCAGCAGCTTGGTCGGTATTGAGCAGTTCTTC. Encoded protein: CASSLVGIEQFF.

The CDR3 region is CASSIFQGRGIEAFF. As DNA, the CDR3 is TGTGCCAGTAGTATTTTCCAGGGTCGGGGGATTGAAGCTTTCTTT. The chain couples TRBV19 to TRBJ1-1; a possible D gene is TRBD1 (5 bases). The length of the CDR3 is 15 residues. The germline V gene encodes CDR1 LNHDA and CDR2 SQIVND (reference sequence). Trimming took off 3 bases at V and 7 bases at J, with 18 bases between the two ends.

The chain carries TRBV7-2 and TRBJ2-7; TRBD2 aligns across 8 bases. Per germline, CDR1 SGHTA and CDR2 FQGNSA. This CDR3 has 15 amino acids. Germline trimming cut 1 base from V and 2 bases from J; bases unmatched to any gene: 4. Here the CDR3 reads CASSLGAGAPYEQYF. In DNA form, the CDR3 reads TGTGCCAGCAGCTTAGGAGCGGGAGCCCCCTACGAGCAGTACTTC.

This clone was seen more than once but under ten times. The V and J genes are TRBV10-3 and TRBJ1-1; D is undetermined. V lost 3 bases to trimming and J lost 10 bases, with 9 bases between them. The CDR3 totals 11 residues. Germline CDR1 and CDR2: ENHRY and SYGVKD. CDR3 region: CAISDLEGAFF. CDR3 DNA: TGTGCCATCAGTGATTTGGAGGGAGCTTTCTTT.

This clone is labeled as medium-sized (0.01 to 0.1%). Different DNA sequences within this sample yield the same CDR3. The V call is TRBV5-1, the J call TRBJ1-4, with 9 bases matching TRBD1. Per the germline V gene, CDR1 is SGHRS and CDR2 is YFSETQ. This CDR3 contains 16 residues. The ends lost 4 bases at V and 0 bases at J; junction bases unmatched: 4. CDR3 nucleotide sequence: TGCGCCAGCAGCGGGACAGGGAGTGCAACTAATGAAAAACTGTTTTTT. Amino acid sequence: CASSGTGSATNEKLFF.

This clone is judged medium-sized. The chain links TRBV2 to TRBJ2-7, with TRBD2 identical over 7 bases. The CDR3 runs to 14 residues. Germline V gene sequence: CDR1 SNHLY, CDR2 FYNNEI. The V and J ends lost 6 bases and 3 bases, in that order; junction bases with no gene match: 8. The CDR3 DNA reads TGTGCCAGCAGGGGGGGGACTGAGAACTACGAGCAGTACTTC. This codes for CASRGGTENYEQYF.

In this sample, this clone turned up a few times. The rearrangement joins TRBV6-5 to TRBJ1-6; D remains ambiguous. The CDR3 is 14 residues long. V shed 2 bases and J shed 6 bases, with 8 bases lying between them. CDR1 and CDR2 from the germline V gene are MNHEY and SVGAGI. CDR3 sequence (DNA): TGTGCCAGCAGTTACGGAGGAATTAATTCACCCCTCCACTTT. Translated, it gives CASSYGGINSPLHF.

Only one count was recorded for this clone. This chain connects TRBV6-1 to TRBJ2-2, with D tentatively TRBD1 (6 bases). The CDR3 loop spans 14 amino acids. The germline V gene has CDR1 MNHNS and CDR2 SASEGT. Trimming removed 8 bases at V and 5 bases at J, with 15 bases between. The CDR3 coding sequence is TGTGCCAGCCGGGACACCTTCTGGACCGGGGAGCTGTTTTTT. Protein product: CASRDTFWTGELFF.

By proportion, this clone is medium-sized (0.01 to 0.1%). The chain joins TRBV6-6 to TRBJ2-1; possibly TRBD2 for D (6 bases). CDR1 and CDR2 from the germline V gene are MNHNY and SVGAGI (reference sequence). V was cut by 3 bases and J by 7 bases, with 16 bases left in between. The CDR3 is made up of 15 amino acids. CDR3 loop: CASSYLGRVGNEQFF. In DNA form, the CDR3 reads TGTGCCAGCAGTTATCTCGGGAGAGTAGGGAATGAGCAGTTCTTC.

The V and J genes are TRBV6-1 and TRBJ1-2; the D is unclear. Germline V lookup: CDR1 MNHNS, CDR2 SASEGT. The length of the CDR3 is 15 residues. Trimming left V 3 bases short and J 4 bases short, with 15 bases between. This chain's CDR3 is CASSEVLLGSYGYTF. DNA for the CDR3: TGTGCCAGCAGTGAGGTACTCTTAGGGAGCTATGGCTACACCTTC.

This clone was found a few times. The chain is built from TRBV5-4 and TRBJ2-3, with D tentatively TRBD2 (5 bases). Trimming removed 4 bases at V and 6 bases at J, with 6 bases between. Germline CDR1 reads SGHNT; CDR2 reads YYREEE (reference sequence). The length of the CDR3 is 11 residues. In DNA, the CDR3 is TGTGCCAGCAGCCCGGGGGATACGCAGTATTTT. Amino acid sequence: CASSPGDTQYF.